This TCR beta chain appears in the sequencing data of a study of T-cell reconstitution after alpha-beta-depleted transplantation in children. V was cut by 6 bases and J by 4 bases, with 10 bases left in between. The CDR3 contains 12 residues. CDR1 and CDR2 (germline): MDHEN, SYDVKM. Preparation of the TCRbeta library was carried out with unique molecular identifiers. TCRdb processed the PCR reads anew with MiXCR; each CDR3 protein has one entry. Of about 610,000 distinct CDR3 sequences in the sample, about 10% were seen once. This TCR was recovered from a human donor who donated a stem cell graft to a child with acute myeloid leukemia. The gene calls are TRBV28 and TRBJ2-7; D may be TRBD2 (6 bases). The sequencing here drew on PBMCs from the stem cell graft donor, taken from the stem cell graft. The CDR3 sequence is CASRGLAYEQYF. The CDR3 DNA sequence: TGTGCCAGCAGAGGGCTAGCGTACGAGCAGTACTTC.